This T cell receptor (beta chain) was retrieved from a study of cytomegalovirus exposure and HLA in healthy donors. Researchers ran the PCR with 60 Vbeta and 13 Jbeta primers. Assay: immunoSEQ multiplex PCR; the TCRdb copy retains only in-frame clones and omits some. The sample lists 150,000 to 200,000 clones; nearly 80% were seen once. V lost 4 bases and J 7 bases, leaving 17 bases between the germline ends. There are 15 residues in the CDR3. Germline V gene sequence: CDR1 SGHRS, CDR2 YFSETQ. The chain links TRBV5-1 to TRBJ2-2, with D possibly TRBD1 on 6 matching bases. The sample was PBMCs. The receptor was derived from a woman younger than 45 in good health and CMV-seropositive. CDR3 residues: CASSPPGQGLGELFF. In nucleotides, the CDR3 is TGCGCCAGCAGCCCGCCGGGACAAGGGCTCGGGGAGCTGTTTTTT. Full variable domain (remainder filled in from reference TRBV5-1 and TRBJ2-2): KAGVTQTPRYLIKTRGQQVTLSCSPISGHRSVSWYQQTPGQGLQFLFEYFSETQRNKGNFPGRFSGRQFSNSRSEMNVSTLELGDSALYLCASSPPGQGLGELFFGEGSRLTVL.